The T cell receptor beta chain under discussion was sequenced for a study of T cell repertoires in cytomegalovirus infection. Study background: Indications came from public TCR beta signatures; they pointed to CMV infection and to a matching HLA type. Study-level points and caveats: HLA-C-restricted CMV-specific TCR beta clonotypes prevailed in the ex vivo response. Summed public TCR beta family frequency identified CMV carriers bearing the relevant HLA.

This clonotype was seen once. The antigen is unknown. With 0 bases clipped from V and 6 bases from J, the junction kept 11 bases outside the gene matches. The CDR3 consists of 17 residues. Germline lookup yields CDR1 SGDLS and CDR2 YYNGEE. MiXCR was run by TCRdb on the reads, yielding one entry per CDR3 protein. Of 150,000 to 200,000 distinct CDR3 sequences in the sample, roughly 27% were seen once. Sequenced: PBMCs. This TCR was sampled from a human donor in good health (CMV status not recorded). Some clones in this sample may be carry-over from other donors' samples. This chain connects TRBV9 to TRBJ2-1; 8 bases line up with TRBD2. CDR3 bases: TGTGCCAGCAGCGTAGGGTCGGCCGGGGGGGGTTCCAATGAGCAGTTCTTC. Translation gives CASSVGSAGGGSNEQFF.